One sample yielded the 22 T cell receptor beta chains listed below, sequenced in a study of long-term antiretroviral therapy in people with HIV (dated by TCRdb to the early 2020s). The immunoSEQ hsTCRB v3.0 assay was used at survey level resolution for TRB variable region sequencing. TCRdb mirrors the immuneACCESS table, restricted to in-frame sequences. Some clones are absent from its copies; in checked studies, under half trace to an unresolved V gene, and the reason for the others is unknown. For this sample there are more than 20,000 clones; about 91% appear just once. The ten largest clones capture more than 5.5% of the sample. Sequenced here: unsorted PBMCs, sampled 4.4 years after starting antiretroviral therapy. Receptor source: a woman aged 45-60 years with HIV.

CDR3 region: CASSEAIGGGNQPQHF. The DNA for the CDR3 is TGTGCCAGCAGTGAGGCTATTGGGGGGGGCAATCAGCCCCAGCATTTT. The chain combines TRBV6-1 with TRBJ1-5; D perhaps matches TRBD1 (5 bases). Looked up from germline, CDR1 is MNHNS and CDR2 is SASEGT. V dropped 3 bases and J dropped 2 bases, with 14 bases sitting between them. The CDR3 consists of 16 residues.

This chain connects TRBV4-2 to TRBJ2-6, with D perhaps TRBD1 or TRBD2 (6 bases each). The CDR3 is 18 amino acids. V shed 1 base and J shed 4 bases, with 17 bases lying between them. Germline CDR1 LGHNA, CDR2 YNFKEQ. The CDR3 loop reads CASSQAPRGVAGANVLTF. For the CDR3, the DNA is TGTGCCAGCAGCCAAGCCCCGAGGGGGGTTGCCGGGGCCAACGTCCTGACTTTC.

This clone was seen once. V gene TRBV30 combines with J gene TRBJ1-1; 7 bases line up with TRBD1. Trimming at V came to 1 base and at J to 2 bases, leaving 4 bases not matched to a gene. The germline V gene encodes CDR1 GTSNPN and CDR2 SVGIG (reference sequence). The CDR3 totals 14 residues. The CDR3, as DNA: TGTGCCTGGAGTGCAGGGACAGCTAACACTGAAGCTTTCTTT. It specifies CAWSAGTANTEAFF. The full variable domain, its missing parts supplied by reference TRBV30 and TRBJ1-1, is SQTIHQWPATLVQPVGSPLSLECTVEGTSNPNLYWYRQAAGRGLQLLFYSVGIGQISSEVPQNLSASRPQDRQFILSSKKLLLSDSGFYLCAWSAGTANTEAFFGQGTRLTVV.

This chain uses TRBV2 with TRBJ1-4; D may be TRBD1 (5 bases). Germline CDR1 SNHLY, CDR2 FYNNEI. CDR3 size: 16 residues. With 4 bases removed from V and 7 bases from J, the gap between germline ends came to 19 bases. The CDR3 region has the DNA TGTGCCAGCAGTGGAAGGGGCAACAGACAACGTGAAAAACTGTTTTTT. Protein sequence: CASSGRGNRQREKLFF.

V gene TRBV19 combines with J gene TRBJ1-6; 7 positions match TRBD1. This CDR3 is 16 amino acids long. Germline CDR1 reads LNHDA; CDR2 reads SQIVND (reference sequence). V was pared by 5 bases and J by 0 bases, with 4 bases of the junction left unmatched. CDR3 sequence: CASSFTGVSYNSPLHF. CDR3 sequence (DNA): TGTGCCAGTAGTTTCACAGGGGTCTCCTATAATTCACCCCTCCACTTT.

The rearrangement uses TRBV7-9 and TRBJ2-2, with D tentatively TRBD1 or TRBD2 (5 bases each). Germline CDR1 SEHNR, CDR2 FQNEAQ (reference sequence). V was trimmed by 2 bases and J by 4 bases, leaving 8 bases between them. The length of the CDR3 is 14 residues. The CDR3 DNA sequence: TGTGCCAGCAGCTTAAGAGGGGCCACCGGGGAGCTGTTTTTT. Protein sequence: CASSLRGATGELFF.

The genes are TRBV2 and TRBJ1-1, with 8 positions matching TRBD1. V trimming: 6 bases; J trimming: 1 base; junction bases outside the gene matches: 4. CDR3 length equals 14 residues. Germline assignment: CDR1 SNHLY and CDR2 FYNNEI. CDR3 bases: TGTGCCAGCAGGAGCACAGGGGGGAACACTGAAGCTTTCTTT. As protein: CASRSTGGNTEAFF.

DNA for the CDR3: TGTGCCAGCAGCGCCCGACTCAACACCGGGGAGCTGTTTTTT. This gives the protein CASSARLNTGELFF. The chain links TRBV9 to TRBJ2-2; D remains unclear. The CDR3 is 14 residues long. Trimming cost V 3 bases and J 2 bases, with 8 bases left between them. From germline, CDR1 is SGDLS and CDR2 YYNGEE. Full variable domain (outside the CDR3, taken from reference TRBV9 and TRBJ2-2): DSGVTQTPKHLITATGQRVTLRCSPRSGDLSVYWYQQSLDQGLQFLIQYYNGEERAKGNILERFSAQQFPDLHSELNLSSLELGDSALYFCASSARLNTGELFFGEGSRLTVL.

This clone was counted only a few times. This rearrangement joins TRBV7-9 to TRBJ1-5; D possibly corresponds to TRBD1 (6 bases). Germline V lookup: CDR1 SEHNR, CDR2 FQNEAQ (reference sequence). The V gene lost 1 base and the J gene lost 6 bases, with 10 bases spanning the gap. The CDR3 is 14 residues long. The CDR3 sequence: CASSLGGGGQPQHF. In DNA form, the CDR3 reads TGTGCCAGCAGCTTAGGAGGGGGTGGTCAGCCCCAGCATTTT. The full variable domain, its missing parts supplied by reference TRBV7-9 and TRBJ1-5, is DTGVSQNPRHKITKRGQNVTFRCDPISEHNRLYWYRQTLGQGPEFLTYFQNEAQLEKSRLLSDRFSAERPKGSFSTLEIQRTEQGDSAMYLCASSLGGGGQPQHFGDGTRLSIL.

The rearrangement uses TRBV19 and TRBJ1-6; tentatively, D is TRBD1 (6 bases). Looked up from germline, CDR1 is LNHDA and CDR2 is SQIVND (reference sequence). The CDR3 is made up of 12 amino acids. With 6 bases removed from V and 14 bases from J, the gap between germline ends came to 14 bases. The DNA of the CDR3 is TGTGCCAGTAGAACAGGGTTCTCAGCCCTCCACTTT. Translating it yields CASRTGFSALHF. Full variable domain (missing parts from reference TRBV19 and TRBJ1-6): DGGITQSPKYLFRKEGQNVTLSCEQNLNHDAMYWYRQDPGQGLRLIYYSQIVNDFQKGDIAEGYSVSREKKESFPLTVTSAQKNPTAFYLCASRTGFSALHFGNGTRLTVT.

CDR3 in amino acids: CASSAPGTAIYSNQPQHF. DNA of the CDR3: TGTGCCAGCAGTGCCCCTGGGACAGCAATTTATAGCAATCAGCCCCAGCATTTT. The J gene is TRBJ1-5, the V gene TRBV2, with 7 nucleotides matching TRBD1. Trimming at V came to 4 bases and at J to 0 bases, leaving 12 bases not matched to a gene. CDR1 is SNHLY, CDR2 FYNNEI, per germline. CDR3 length: 18 residues.

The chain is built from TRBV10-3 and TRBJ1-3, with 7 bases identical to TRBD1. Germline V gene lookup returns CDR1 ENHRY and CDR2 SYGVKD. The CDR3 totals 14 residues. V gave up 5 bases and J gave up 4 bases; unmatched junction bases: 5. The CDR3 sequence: CAISSTGVGNTIYF. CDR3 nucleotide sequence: TGTGCCATCAGTTCCACAGGGGTGGGAAACACCATATATTTT.

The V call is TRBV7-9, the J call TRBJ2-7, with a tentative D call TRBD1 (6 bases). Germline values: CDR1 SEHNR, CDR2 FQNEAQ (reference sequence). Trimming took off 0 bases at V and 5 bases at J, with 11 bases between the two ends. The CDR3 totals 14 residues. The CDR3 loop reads CASSLAQGSNEQYF. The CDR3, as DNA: TGTGCCAGCAGCTTAGCCCAGGGGAGCAACGAGCAGTACTTC.

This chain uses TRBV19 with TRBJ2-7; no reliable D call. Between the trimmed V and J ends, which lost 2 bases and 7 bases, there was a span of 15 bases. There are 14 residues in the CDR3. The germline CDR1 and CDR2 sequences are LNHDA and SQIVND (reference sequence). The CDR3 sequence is CASSISSKVQEQYF. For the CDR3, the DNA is TGTGCCAGTAGTATATCCAGCAAAGTCCAGGAGCAGTACTTC.

The CDR3 DNA is TGTGCCAGCAGCCCCGTGGGGGCCAATCAGCCCCAGCATTTT. Residues: CASSPVGANQPQHF. The chain couples TRBV7-6 to TRBJ1-5; the D gene is possibly TRBD1 (6 bases). This CDR3 region has 14 residues. CDR1 is SGHVS and CDR2 is FNYEAQ in the germline V gene. The V end was cut by 5 bases, the J end by 3 bases, with 11 bases between.

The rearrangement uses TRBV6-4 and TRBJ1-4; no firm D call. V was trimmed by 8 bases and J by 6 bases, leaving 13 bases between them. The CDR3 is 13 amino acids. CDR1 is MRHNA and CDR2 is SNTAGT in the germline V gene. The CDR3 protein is CASARALDEKLFF. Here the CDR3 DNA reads TGTGCCAGCGCTCGGGCTTTAGATGAAAAACTGTTTTTT.

CDR3 sequence reads: CAIRGPGLGEKLFF. For the CDR3, the DNA is TGTGCCATCCGAGGGCCCGGACTAGGGGAAAAACTGTTTTTT. The V and J genes are TRBV2 and TRBJ1-4, with D hard to call. Trimming stripped 10 bases from V and 8 bases from J, with 20 bases between. Germline V CDR1 and CDR2: SNHLY, FYNNEI. The CDR3 is 14 amino acids.

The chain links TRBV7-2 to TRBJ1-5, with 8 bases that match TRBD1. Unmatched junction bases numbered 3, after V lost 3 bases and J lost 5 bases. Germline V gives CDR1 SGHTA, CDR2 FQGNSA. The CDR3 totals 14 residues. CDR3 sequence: CASSFGTGDQPQHF. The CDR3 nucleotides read TGTGCCAGCAGCTTCGGGACAGGCGATCAGCCCCAGCATTTT.

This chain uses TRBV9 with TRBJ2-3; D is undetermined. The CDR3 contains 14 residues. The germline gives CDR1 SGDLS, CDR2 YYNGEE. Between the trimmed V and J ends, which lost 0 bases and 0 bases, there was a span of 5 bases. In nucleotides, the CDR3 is TGTGCCAGCAGCGTAGAAGGAAGCACAGATACGCAGTATTTT. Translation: CASSVEGSTDTQYF.

CDR3 protein: CASSLDRVEQYF. DNA for the CDR3: TGTGCCAGCAGCCTTGACAGGGTCGAGCAGTACTTC. V and J are TRBV7-8 and TRBJ2-7; 7 bases are a match to TRBD1. Germline V gives CDR1 SGHVS, CDR2 FQNEAQ. The J segment lost 6 bases and the V segment lost 5 bases, leaving 4 bases of the junction unmatched. The CDR3 spans 12 residues.

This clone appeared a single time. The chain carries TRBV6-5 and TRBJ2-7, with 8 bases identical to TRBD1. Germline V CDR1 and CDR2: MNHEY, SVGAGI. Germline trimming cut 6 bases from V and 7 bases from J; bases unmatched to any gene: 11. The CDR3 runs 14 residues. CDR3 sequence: CASRQSQGASEQYF. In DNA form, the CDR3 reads TGTGCCAGCAGACAAAGCCAGGGGGCGAGTGAGCAGTACTTC.

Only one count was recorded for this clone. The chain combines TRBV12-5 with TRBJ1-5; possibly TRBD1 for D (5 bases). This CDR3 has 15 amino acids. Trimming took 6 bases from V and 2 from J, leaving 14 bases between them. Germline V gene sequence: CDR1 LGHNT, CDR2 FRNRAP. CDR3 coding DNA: TGTGCTAGTGGCCTTGGGGGGAATGGCAATCAGCCCCAGCATTTT. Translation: CASGLGGNGNQPQHF.